This record looks at one T cell receptor beta chain sequence and its context. The antigen remains undetermined. The sample originates from a study of cytomegalovirus exposure and HLA in healthy donors. The validation cohort, a group of around 120 subjects, included the donors and was separate from the approximately 650-subject first cohort. Clones were read by immunoSEQ multiplex PCR, and TCRdb kept only the in-frame ones, dropping some. The sample has about 120,000 clones, approximately 87% seen once. CDR1 and CDR2 (germline): SGHTA, FQGNSA. This CDR3 is built from 13 residues. V shed 4 bases, J shed 7 bases, and the junction held 3 bases outside the gene matches. Study-level points and caveats: As was reported, the classifier diagnosed cytomegalovirus status with high specificity and sensitivity. The authors confirmed in vitro that a few CMV-associated chains were specific for CMV antigens. TCR clusters originating in the first cohort tended to co-occur in the 120 validation repertoires, according to a later analysis.

The sample comprised PBMCs. The sequence came from a woman in her 30s in good health and CMV-seronegative. The chain is built from TRBV7-2 and TRBJ2-2; 7 nucleotides line up with TRBD2. The CDR3 DNA reads TGTGCCAGCAGCTCCCGGACTAGCGGGGAGCTGTTTTTT. As protein: CASSSRTSGELFF.